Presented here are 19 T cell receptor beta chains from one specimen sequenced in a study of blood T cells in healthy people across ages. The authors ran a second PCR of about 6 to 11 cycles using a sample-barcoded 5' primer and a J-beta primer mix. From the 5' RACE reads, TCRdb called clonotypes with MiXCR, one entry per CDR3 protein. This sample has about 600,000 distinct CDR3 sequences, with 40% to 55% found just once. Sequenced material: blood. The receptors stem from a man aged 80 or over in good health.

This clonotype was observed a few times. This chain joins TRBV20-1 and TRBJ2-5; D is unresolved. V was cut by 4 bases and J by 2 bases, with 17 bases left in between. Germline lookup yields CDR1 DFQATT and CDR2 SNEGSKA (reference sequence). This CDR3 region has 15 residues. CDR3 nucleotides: TGCAGTGCTATCCGGATCCGGACCAAACAAGAGACCCAGTACTTC. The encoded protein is CSAIRIRTKQETQYF.

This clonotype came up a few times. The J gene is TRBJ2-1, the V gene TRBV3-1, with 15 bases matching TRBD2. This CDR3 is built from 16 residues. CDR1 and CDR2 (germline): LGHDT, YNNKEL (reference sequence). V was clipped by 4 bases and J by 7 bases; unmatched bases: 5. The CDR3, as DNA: TGTGCCAGCAGCCGGGGGACTAGCGGGAGGCTGAATGAGCAGTTCTTC. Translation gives CASSRGTSGRLNEQFF.

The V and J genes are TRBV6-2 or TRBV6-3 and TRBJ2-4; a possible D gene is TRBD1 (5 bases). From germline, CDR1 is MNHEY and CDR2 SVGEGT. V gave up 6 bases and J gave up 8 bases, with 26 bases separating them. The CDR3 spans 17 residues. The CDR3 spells CASSPRAGRPRLDIQYF. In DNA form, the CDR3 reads TGTGCCAGCAGCCCCCGCGCAGGGCGCCCTCGGTTGGACATTCAGTACTTC.

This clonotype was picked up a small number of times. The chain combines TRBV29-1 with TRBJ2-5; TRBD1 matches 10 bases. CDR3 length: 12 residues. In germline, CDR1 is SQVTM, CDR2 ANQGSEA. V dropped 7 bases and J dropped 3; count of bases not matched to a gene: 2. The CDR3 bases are TGCAGCGCCGGACAGGGGGAAGAGACCCAGTACTTC. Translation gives CSAGQGEETQYF.

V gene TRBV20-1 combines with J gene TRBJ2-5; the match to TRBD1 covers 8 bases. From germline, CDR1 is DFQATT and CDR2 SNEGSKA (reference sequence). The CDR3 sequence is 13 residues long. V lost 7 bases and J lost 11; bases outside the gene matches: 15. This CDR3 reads CSESTGVGDEQYF. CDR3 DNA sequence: TGCAGTGAATCGACAGGGGTCGGCGATGAGCAGTACTTC.

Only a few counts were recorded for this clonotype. Written as DNA, the CDR3 is TGTGCCAGCAGCTTTTTCGATCGCAGTGAGCAGTTCTTC. Translated, it gives CASSFFDRSEQFF. The V gene is TRBV5-6, the J gene TRBJ2-1; unclear D gene. Germline loops: CDR1 SGHDT, CDR2 YYEEEE. V gave up 2 bases and J gave up 9 bases, with 12 bases separating them. The length of the CDR3 is 13 residues. Full variable domain (outside the CDR3, taken from reference TRBV5-6 and TRBJ2-1): DAGVTQSPTHLIKTRGQQVTLRCSPKSGHDTVSWYQQALGQGPQFIFQYYEEEERQRGNFPDRFSGHQFPNYSSELNVNALLLGDSALYLCASSFFDRSEQFFGPGTRLTVL.

The CDR3 DNA sequence: TGCGCCAGCAGCTTTTTGGAGGGGGACGGGACCCAGTACTTC. Amino acid sequence: CASSFLEGDGTQYF. The rearrangement joins TRBV5-1 to TRBJ2-5; D is possibly TRBD1 or TRBD2 (6 bases each). V dropped 2 bases and J dropped 7 bases, with 15 bases sitting between them. Germline assignment: CDR1 SGHRS and CDR2 YFSETQ. The CDR3 has 14 residues.

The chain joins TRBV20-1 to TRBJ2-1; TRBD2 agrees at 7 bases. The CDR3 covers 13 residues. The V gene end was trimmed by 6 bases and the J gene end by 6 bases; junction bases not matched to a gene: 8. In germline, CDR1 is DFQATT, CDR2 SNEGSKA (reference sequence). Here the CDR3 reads CSAPIAGGNEQFF. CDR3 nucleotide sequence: TGCAGTGCGCCCATAGCGGGTGGCAATGAGCAGTTCTTC.

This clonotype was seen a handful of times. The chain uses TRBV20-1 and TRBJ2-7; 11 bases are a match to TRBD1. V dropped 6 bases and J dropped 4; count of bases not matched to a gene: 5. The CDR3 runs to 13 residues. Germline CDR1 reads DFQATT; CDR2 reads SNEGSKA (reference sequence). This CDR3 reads CSAGQGAEYEQYF. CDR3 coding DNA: TGCAGTGCAGGACAGGGGGCTGAGTACGAGCAGTACTTC.

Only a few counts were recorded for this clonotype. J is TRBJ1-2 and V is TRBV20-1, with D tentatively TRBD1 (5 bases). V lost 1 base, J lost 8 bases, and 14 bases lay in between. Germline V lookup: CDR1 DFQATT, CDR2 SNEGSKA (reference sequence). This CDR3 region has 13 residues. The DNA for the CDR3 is TGCAGTGCTAGAGTCGGGGCGAGGGACGGCTACACCTTC. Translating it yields CSARVGARDGYTF.

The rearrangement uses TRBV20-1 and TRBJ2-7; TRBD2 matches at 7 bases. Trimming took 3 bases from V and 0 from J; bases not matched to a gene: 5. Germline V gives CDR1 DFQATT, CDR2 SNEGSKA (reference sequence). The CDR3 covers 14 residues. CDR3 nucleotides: TGCAGTGCTAGTGCTAGCGGCCTCTCCTACGAGCAGTACTTC. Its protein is CSASASGLSYEQYF.

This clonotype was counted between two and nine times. Written as DNA, the CDR3 is TGCGCCAGCAGCACCGACGGGACACCTCAGGATACGCAGTATTTT. It translates to CASSTDGTPQDTQYF. The chain is built from TRBV5-1 and TRBJ2-3, with a possible D match to TRBD1 (6 bases). The V end was cut by 4 bases, the J end by 6 bases, with 18 bases between. Germline lookup yields CDR1 SGHRS and CDR2 YFSETQ. This CDR3 region has 15 residues.

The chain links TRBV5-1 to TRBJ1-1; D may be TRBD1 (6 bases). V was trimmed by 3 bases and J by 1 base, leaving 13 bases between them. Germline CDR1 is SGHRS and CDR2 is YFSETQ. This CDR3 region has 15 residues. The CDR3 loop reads CASSYTGRPNTEAFF. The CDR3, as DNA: TGCGCCAGCAGCTACACAGGGAGGCCGAACACTGAAGCTTTCTTT.

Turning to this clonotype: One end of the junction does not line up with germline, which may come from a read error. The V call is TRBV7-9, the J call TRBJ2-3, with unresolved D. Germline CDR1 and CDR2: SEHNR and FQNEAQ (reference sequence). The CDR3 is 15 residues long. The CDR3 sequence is CASSSQGQHTDAQYF. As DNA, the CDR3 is TGTGCCAGCAGCTCCCAAGGGCAACACACAGATGCGCAGTATTTT.

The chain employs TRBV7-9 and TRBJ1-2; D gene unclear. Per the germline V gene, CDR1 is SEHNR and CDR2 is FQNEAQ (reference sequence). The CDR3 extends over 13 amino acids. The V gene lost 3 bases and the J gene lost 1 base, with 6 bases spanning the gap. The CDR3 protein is CASSLPRNYGYTF. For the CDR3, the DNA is TGTGCCAGCAGCTTGCCCCGTAACTATGGCTACACCTTC.

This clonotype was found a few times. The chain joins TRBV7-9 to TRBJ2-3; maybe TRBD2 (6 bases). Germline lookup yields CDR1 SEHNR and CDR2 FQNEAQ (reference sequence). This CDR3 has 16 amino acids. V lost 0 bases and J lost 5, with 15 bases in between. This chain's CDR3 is CASSLAWGEIGDTQYF. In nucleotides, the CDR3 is TGTGCCAGCAGCTTAGCATGGGGGGAGATTGGAGATACGCAGTATTTT.

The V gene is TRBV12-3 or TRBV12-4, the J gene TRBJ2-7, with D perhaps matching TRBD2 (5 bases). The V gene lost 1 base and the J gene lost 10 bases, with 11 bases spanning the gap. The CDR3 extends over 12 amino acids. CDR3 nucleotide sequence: TGTGCCAGCAGTTTAGTCCCCGAGGGCCAGTACTTC. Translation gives CASSLVPEGQYF.

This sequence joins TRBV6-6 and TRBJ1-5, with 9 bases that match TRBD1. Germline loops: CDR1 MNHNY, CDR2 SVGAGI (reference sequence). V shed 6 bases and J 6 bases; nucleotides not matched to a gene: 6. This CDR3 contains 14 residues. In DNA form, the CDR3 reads TGTGCCAGCAGCCGTACAGGGGGCGGTCAGCCCCAGCATTTT. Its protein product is CASSRTGGGQPQHF.

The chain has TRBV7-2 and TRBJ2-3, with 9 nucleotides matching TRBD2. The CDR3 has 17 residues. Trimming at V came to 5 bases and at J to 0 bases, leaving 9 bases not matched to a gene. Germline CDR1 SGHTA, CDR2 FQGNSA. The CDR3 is CASSLRGLASSTDTQYF. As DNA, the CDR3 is TGTGCCAGCAGCCTCCGGGGACTAGCCTCTAGCACAGATACGCAGTATTTT. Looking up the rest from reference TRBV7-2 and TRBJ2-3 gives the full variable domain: GAGVSQSPSNKVTEKGKDVELRCDPISGHTALYWYRQSLGQGLEFLIYFQGNSAPDKSGLPSDRFSAERTGGSVSTLTIQRTQQEDSAVYLCASSLRGLASSTDTQYFGPGTRLTVL.